Following are 26 T cell receptor beta chains from one sample sequenced in a study of T cells in Graves' hyperthyroidism and ophthalmopathy (dated by TCRdb to the late 2010s). Receptor amplification or capture employed multiplex PCR. TCRdb records Illumina HiSeq 2000 as the sequencer. The TCR beta CDR3 regions were amplified from the RNA transcripts. For the first round of RT-PCR on the TCR CDR3, the HTBI primer set was used together with the Qiagen OneStep RT-PCR kit. TCRdb reprocessing: public reads trimmed at Q25 with fastp, clones called with MiXCR, in-frame beta chains kept. Rows merge per CDR3 protein into single entries with the most common DNA and genes. A total of 480,000 or so distinct CDR3 sequences appear in this sample, over 35% of them only once. The top ten constitute about two fifths of the sample. The sample comprised peripheral blood or thyroid tissue (not recorded which). These receptors all come from an adult woman with Graves' disease, either hyperthyroidism or ophthalmopathy (not recorded which).

Comments on this clonotype: Since a much larger clone is just one base distant, this may be a read error. The V and J genes are TRBV11-2 and TRBJ1-4, with D tentatively TRBD1 (6 bases). This CDR3 has 16 amino acids. Germline V gene lookup returns CDR1 SGHAT and CDR2 FQNNGV. CDR3 region: CAGSLTNRATNEKLFF. CDR3 DNA sequence: TGTGCCGGCAGCTTAACGAACAGGGCAACTAATGAAAAACTGTTTTTT.

V and J are TRBV19 and TRBJ2-2; TRBD2 aligns across 8 bases. Germline V gene sequence: CDR1 LNHDA, CDR2 SQIVND (reference sequence). CDR3 length: 15 residues. Trimming took 6 bases from V and 6 from J; bases not matched to a gene: 9. CDR3 nucleotides: TGTGCCAGTAGCACCGGGACTAGTCGGGCCGGGGAGCTGTTTTTT. Translated: CASSTGTSRAGELFF.

The table lists this clonotype with many counts. The gene calls are TRBV20-1 and TRBJ2-7; 9 nucleotides agree with TRBD2. The germline V gene has CDR1 DFQATT and CDR2 SNEGSKA (reference sequence). The CDR3 contains 14 residues. Trimming took 3 bases from V and 5 from J; bases not matched to a gene: 8. CDR3 loop: CSASLLAGLHEQYF. The DNA for the CDR3 is TGCAGTGCTAGTTTGCTAGCGGGGCTCCACGAGCAGTACTTC.

Only a few counts were recorded for this clonotype. The chain employs TRBV25-1 and TRBJ2-7, with 8 bases identical to TRBD1. Germline CDR1 is MGHDK and CDR2 is SYGVNS. The CDR3 has 13 amino acids. V lost 7 bases, J lost 5 bases, and 7 bases stayed unmatched. CDR3 sequence reads: CASKRQGSHEQYF. CDR3 nucleotides: TGTGCCAGCAAACGACAGGGGTCGCACGAGCAGTACTTC.

The chain is built from TRBV12-3 or TRBV12-4 and TRBJ1-5; D unresolved. The CDR3 runs 14 residues. Trimming pared 7 bases from V and 3 bases from J, leaving 13 bases between. CDR3 nucleotides: TGTGCCAGCAACCTCGGACCGATCAATCAGCCCCAGCATTTT. Its translation: CASNLGPINQPQHF.

Here the CDR3 DNA reads TGTGCCAGCAGTAGGACAGAAACTAACTATGGCTACACCTTC. Translating gives CASSRTETNYGYTF. V gene TRBV2 combines with J gene TRBJ1-2; D may be TRBD1 (6 bases). Germline CDR1 is SNHLY and CDR2 is FYNNEI. V lost 5 bases and J lost 0, with 10 bases in between. The CDR3 covers 14 residues.

V is TRBV20-1 and J is TRBJ2-7; D is possibly TRBD2 (6 bases). Germline V gene data show CDR1 as DFQATT and CDR2 as SNEGSKA (reference sequence). This CDR3 spans 15 amino acids. V gave up 0 bases and J gave up 2 bases, with 14 bases separating them. CDR3 region: CSARDRSGWTYEQYF. In DNA form, the CDR3 reads TGCAGTGCTAGAGATCGGAGCGGGTGGACCTACGAGCAGTACTTC.

Concerning this clonotype itself: One end of the junction does not line up with germline, which may come from a read error. The chain links TRBV7-3 to TRBJ1-6; no reliable D call. This CDR3 has 13 amino acids. Germline loops: CDR1 SGHTA, CDR2 FQGTGA. CDR3 in DNA: TGTGTCAGCAGCCGGGCCTCTGGTTCACCCCTCCACTTT. Translated: CVSSRASGSPLHF. Full variable domain (rest looked up from reference TRBV7-3 and TRBJ1-6): GAGVSQTPSNKVTEKGKYVELRCDPISGHTALYWYRQSLGQGPEFLIYFQGTGAADDSGLPNDRFFAVRPEGSVSTLKIQRTERGDSAVYLCVSSRASGSPLHFGNGTRLTVT.

On this clonotype itself: The limits of the CDR3 on the DNA are not certain, so only TCRdb's listed CDR3 is given. The gene calls are TRBV7-8 and TRBJ2-5; TRBD1 was called by the table and not checked on the DNA. The germline V gene encodes CDR1 SGHVS and CDR2 FQNEAQ. The CDR3 is 21 residues long, ends included. CDR3 loop: CASSFYICSANDRGTMETQYF.

Ten or more counts support this clonotype. This rearrangement joins TRBV12-3 or TRBV12-4 to TRBJ1-2; TRBD1 might be the D (5 bases). Trimming shortened V by 1 base and J by 2 bases, and 8 bases separated the two germline ends. This CDR3 is 14 amino acids long. CDR3 DNA: TGTGCCAGCAGTTTAGGGGGCTTCAACTATGGCTACACCTTC. Translation gives CASSLGGFNYGYTF.

This clonotype was recorded at least ten times. The V gene is TRBV20-1, the J gene TRBJ2-6; a weak D match, TRBD2 (5 bases). Looked up from germline, CDR1 is DFQATT and CDR2 is SNEGSKA (reference sequence). The CDR3 runs to 15 residues. Trimming cost V 6 bases and J 0 bases, with 12 bases left between them. The CDR3 spells CSATGSISGANVLTF. The CDR3 DNA follows: TGCAGTGCCACGGGGTCGATCTCTGGGGCCAACGTCCTGACTTTC.

V is TRBV9 and J is TRBJ1-2, with 8 nucleotides matching TRBD1. Trimming at V came to 0 bases and at J to 5 bases, leaving 9 bases not matched to a gene. This CDR3 comprises 16 residues. Germline V CDR1 and CDR2: SGDLS, YYNGEE. The CDR3 DNA sequence: TGTGCCAGCAGCGTAGAGGCCAGGGGGCGGAGATATGGCTACACCTTC. Residues: CASSVEARGRRYGYTF.

The chain recombines TRBV6-5 with TRBJ1-6; a possible D gene is TRBD1 (6 bases). V was shortened by 6 bases and J by 7 bases, with 16 bases between the two germline ends. CDR1 is MNHEY and CDR2 is SVGAGI in the germline V gene. This CDR3 is built from 15 residues. The CDR3 sequence: CASRRYNRENSPLHF. CDR3 sequence (DNA): TGTGCCAGCAGGCGGTATAACAGGGAAAATTCACCCCTCCACTTT.

CDR3 loop: CASSSQGAAFF. The CDR3 nucleotides read TGTGCCAGCAGTTCCCAGGGGGCCGCTTTCTTT. This rearrangement joins TRBV12-3 or TRBV12-4 to TRBJ1-1; TRBD1 aligns across 8 bases. The CDR3 is 11 amino acids. The V and J ends lost 4 bases and 11 bases, in that order; junction bases with no gene match: 3.

The rearrangement links TRBV4-2 to TRBJ2-2; TRBD2 aligns across 7 bases. The CDR3 is made up of 16 amino acids. Trimming took 2 bases from V and 0 from J; bases not matched to a gene: 3. Per germline, CDR1 LGHNA and CDR2 YNFKEQ. CDR3 DNA: TGTGCCAGCAGCCAAAATCTAGCGGCGAACACCGGGGAGCTGTTTTTT. Translation: CASSQNLAANTGELFF.

The rearrangement uses TRBV28 and TRBJ1-2; D is possibly TRBD1 (6 bases). Germline CDR1 and CDR2: MDHEN and SYDVKM. CDR3 length: 14 amino acids. Trimming took 2 bases from V and 5 from J, leaving 12 bases between them. In DNA form, the CDR3 reads TGTGCCAGCAGTTTAGGGGGGGCCCTTTATGGCTACACCTTC. This encodes CASSLGGALYGYTF.

J is TRBJ1-4 and V is TRBV11-2, with D possibly TRBD1 on 6 matching bases. This CDR3 region has 13 residues. The ends were cut back, 5 bases at V and 7 bases at J, with 11 bases in the middle. Germline V CDR1 and CDR2: SGHAT, FQNNGV. The CDR3: CASSPGEREKLFF. CDR3 in DNA: TGTGCCAGCAGCCCAGGGGAGCGTGAAAAACTGTTTTTT.

J is TRBJ1-1 and V is TRBV7-8; TRBD1 is a possible D gene (5 bases). The V gene's germline CDR1 is SGHVS and CDR2 FQNEAQ. V was trimmed by 5 bases and J by 7 bases, leaving 14 bases between them. The CDR3 is made up of 13 amino acids. CDR3 loop: CASSTNRDGEAFF. Here the CDR3 DNA reads TGTGCCAGCAGCACCAACCGGGACGGTGAAGCTTTCTTT.

This clonotype was found many times. The rearrangement links TRBV4-1 to TRBJ2-5; D not resolved. Deletions cut 4 bases from V and 3 bases from J, with 12 bases between. The CDR3 has 14 residues. The germline CDR1 and CDR2 sequences are MGHRA and YSYEKL. This chain's CDR3 is CASSRPDLKETQYF. The CDR3 DNA is TGCGCCAGCAGCCGGCCCGACTTGAAAGAGACCCAGTACTTC.

V usage is TRBV7-2 and J usage is TRBJ2-7, with 12 bases lining up with TRBD2. V shed 5 bases, J shed 5 bases, and the junction held 7 bases outside the gene matches. Germline V gives CDR1 SGHTA, CDR2 FQGNSA. There are 15 residues in the CDR3. The chain's CDR3 is CASSDTSGRRNEQYF. Written as DNA, the CDR3 is TGTGCCAGCAGCGATACTAGCGGGAGGAGGAACGAGCAGTACTTC.

CDR3 sequence: CSATGRSTDTQYF. CDR3 coding DNA: TGCAGTGCCACGGGACGGAGCACAGATACGCAGTATTTT. This chain connects TRBV20-1 to TRBJ2-3; D is tentatively TRBD1 or TRBD2 (5 bases each). This CDR3 spans 13 amino acids. V dropped 6 bases and J dropped 0 bases, with 10 bases sitting between them. Per the germline V gene, CDR1 is DFQATT and CDR2 is SNEGSKA (reference sequence).

The chain joins TRBV20-1 to TRBJ1-2, with a weak D call TRBD1 (6 bases). The CDR3 has 13 amino acids. CDR1 and CDR2 (germline): DFQATT, SNEGSKA (reference sequence). Trimming left V 0 bases short and J 7 bases short, with 12 bases between. CDR3 DNA: TGCAGTGCTAGAGATACAGGGAAAGGTGGCTACACCTTC. Protein product: CSARDTGKGGYTF.

This chain uses TRBV25-1 with TRBJ2-7; 13 positions agree with TRBD2. In germline, CDR1 is MGHDK, CDR2 SYGVNS. The CDR3 is 18 residues long. The V gene end was trimmed by 4 bases and the J gene end by 1 base; junction bases not matched to a gene: 10. The DNA for the CDR3 is TGTGCCAGCAGTGCGGGACTAGCGGGACATCCTTGTTCCTACGAGCAGTACTTC. It encodes CASSAGLAGHPCSYEQYF.

About this clonotype: One junction end does not reproduce the germline sequence, and a read error may be involved. The chain uses TRBV29-1 and TRBJ1-5; D remains unclear. The CDR3 sequence is 13 residues long. Germline-derived CDR1 and CDR2 are SQVTM and ANQGSEA. CDR3 in amino acids: CSVLPDSNQHQHF. Here the CDR3 DNA reads TGCAGCGTTCTTCCGGATAGCAATCAGCACCAGCATTTT. Supplemented by reference TRBV29-1 and TRBJ1-5, the full variable domain reads SAVISQKPSRDICQRGTSLTIQCQVDSQVTMMFWYRQQPGQSLTLIATANQGSEATYESGFVIDKFPISRPNLTFSTLTVSNMSPEDSSIYLCSVLPDSNQHQHFGDGTRLSIL.

The chain uses TRBV25-1 and TRBJ1-5; perhaps TRBD1 as D (6 bases). Germline V lookup: CDR1 MGHDK, CDR2 SYGVNS. The CDR3 spans 13 residues. The V and J ends lost 6 bases and 7 bases respectively, with 13 bases between them. The CDR3 nucleotides read TGTGCCAGCAGCCCACAACAGGGCCAGCCCCAGCATTTT. Its translation: CASSPQQGQPQHF.

The count of this clonotype is one. The chain links TRBV20-1 to TRBJ1-5; D unclear. V was trimmed by 4 bases and J by 8 bases, leaving 0 bases between them. CDR1 is DFQATT and CDR2 is SNEGSKA in the germline V gene (reference sequence). The CDR3 has 8 amino acids. The CDR3 loop reads CSAKPQHF. In nucleotides, the CDR3 is TGCAGTGCTAAGCCCCAGCATTTT.